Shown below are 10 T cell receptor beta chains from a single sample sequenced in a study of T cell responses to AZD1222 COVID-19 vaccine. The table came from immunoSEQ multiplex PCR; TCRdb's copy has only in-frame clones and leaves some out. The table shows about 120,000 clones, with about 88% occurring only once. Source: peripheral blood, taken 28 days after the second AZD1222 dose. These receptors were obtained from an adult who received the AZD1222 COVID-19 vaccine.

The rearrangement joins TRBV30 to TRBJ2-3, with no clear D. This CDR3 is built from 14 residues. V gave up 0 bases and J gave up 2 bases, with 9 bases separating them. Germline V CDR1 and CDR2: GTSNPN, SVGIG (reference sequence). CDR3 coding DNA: TGTGCCTGGAGTGTAGGGTCTAACACAGATACGCAGTATTTT. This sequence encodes CAWSVGSNTDTQYF. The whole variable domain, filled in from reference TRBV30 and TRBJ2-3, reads SQTIHQWPATLVQPVGSPLSLECTVEGTSNPNLYWYRQAAGRGLQLLFYSVGIGQISSEVPQNLSASRPQDRQFILSSKKLLLSDSGFYLCAWSVGSNTDTQYFGPGTRLTVL.

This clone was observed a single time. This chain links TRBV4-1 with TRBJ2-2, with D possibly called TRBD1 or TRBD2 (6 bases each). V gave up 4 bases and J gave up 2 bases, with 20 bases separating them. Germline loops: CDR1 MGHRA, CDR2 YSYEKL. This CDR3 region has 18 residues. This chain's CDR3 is CASSLFLAGTTNTGELFF. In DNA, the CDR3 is TGCGCCAGCAGCCTCTTTTTGGCGGGGACAACAAACACCGGGGAGCTGTTTTTT.

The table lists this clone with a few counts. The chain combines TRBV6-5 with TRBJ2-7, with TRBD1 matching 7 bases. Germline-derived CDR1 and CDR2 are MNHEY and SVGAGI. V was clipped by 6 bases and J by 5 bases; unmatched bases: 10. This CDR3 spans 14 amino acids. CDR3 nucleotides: TGTGCCAGCAGAAATCTCGGGACAGAAGACGAGCAGTACTTC. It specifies CASRNLGTEDEQYF.

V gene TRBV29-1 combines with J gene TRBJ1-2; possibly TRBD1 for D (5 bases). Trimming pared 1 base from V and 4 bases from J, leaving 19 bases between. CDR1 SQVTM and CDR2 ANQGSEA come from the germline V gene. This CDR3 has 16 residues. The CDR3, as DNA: TGCAGCGTTGAAGGGGTTGGGGGAAAACAGGCCTATGGCTACACCTTC. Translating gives CSVEGVGGKQAYGYTF.

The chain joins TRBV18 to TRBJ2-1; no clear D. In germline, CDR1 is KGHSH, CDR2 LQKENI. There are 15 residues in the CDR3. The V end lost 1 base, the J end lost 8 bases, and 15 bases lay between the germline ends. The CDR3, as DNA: TGTGCCAGCTCACCACTAAACCCCCAGGCGGATGAGCAGTTCTTC. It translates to CASSPLNPQADEQFF.

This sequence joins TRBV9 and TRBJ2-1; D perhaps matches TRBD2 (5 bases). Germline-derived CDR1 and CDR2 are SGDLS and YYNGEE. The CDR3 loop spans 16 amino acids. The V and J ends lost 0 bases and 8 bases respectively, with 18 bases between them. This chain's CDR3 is CASSVAFAEADDEQFF. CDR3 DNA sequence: TGTGCCAGCAGCGTAGCTTTTGCAGAAGCGGATGATGAGCAGTTCTTC.

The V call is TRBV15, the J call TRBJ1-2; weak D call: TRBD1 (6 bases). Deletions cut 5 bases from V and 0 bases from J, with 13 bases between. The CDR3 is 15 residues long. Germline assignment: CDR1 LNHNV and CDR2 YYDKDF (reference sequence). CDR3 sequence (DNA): TGTGCCACCAGCGAAGACAGGAGTACTAACTATGGCTACACCTTC. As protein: CATSEDRSTNYGYTF.

The CDR3 is CASSPRRANEKLFF. CDR3 nucleotide sequence: TGTGCCAGCAGCCCGCGGAGGGCTAATGAAAAACTGTTTTTT. V is TRBV7-2 and J is TRBJ1-4; no definite D call. The CDR3 is 14 residues long. V was clipped by 5 bases and J by 3 bases, with 10 bases between them. CDR1 SGHTA and CDR2 FQGNSA come from the germline V gene.

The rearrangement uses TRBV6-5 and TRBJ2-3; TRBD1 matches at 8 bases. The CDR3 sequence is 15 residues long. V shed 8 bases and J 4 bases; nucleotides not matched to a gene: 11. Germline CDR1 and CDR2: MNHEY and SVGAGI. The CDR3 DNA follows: TGTGCCAGCTCGGCCCGCAGGGGGCGACCAGATACGCAGTATTTT. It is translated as CASSARRGRPDTQYF.

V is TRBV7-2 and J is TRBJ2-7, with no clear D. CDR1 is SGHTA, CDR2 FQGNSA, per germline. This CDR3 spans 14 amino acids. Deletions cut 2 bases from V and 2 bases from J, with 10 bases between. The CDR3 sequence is CASSLLGPTYEQYF. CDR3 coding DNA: TGTGCCAGCAGCTTACTAGGACCAACCTACGAGCAGTACTTC.